Below, 20 T cell receptor beta chains from the same sample are listed, as sequenced in a study of blood T cell repertoires in COVID-19. Using immunoSEQ multiplex PCR, the repertoire was profiled, and TCRdb retains in-frame clones only, with some absent. The sample shows 200,000 to 300,000 clones, around 90% of them seen only once. The specimen sequenced was peripheral blood. The receptors originated from a woman between 40 and 55 years old with acute or convalescent COVID-19.

Only a few counts were recorded for this clone. This chain links TRBV5-8 with TRBJ2-7, with TRBD1 as a possible D gene (6 bases). Germline V lookup: CDR1 SGHTS, CDR2 YDEGEE. Trimming took off 2 bases at V and 12 bases at J, with 18 bases between the two ends. The CDR3 covers 13 residues. The CDR3: CASSFLTGLMWYV. The DNA for the CDR3 is TGTGCCAGCAGCTTCCTCACAGGGCTCATGTGGTACGTC.

This clone was recorded once. V is TRBV18 and J is TRBJ1-2; D is uncertain. Germline assignment: CDR1 KGHSH and CDR2 LQKENI. Trimming took 4 bases from V and 0 from J, leaving 9 bases between them. This CDR3 has 14 amino acids. CDR3 residues: CASSQYSSNYGYTF. CDR3 bases: TGTGCCAGCTCACAATACAGTTCTAACTATGGCTACACCTTC. Complete variable domain (other parts from reference TRBV18 and TRBJ1-2): NAGVMQNPRHLVRRRGQEARLRCSPMKGHSHVYWYRQLPEEGLKFMVYLQKENIIDESGMPKERFSAEFPKEGPSILRIQQVVRGDSAAYFCASSQYSSNYGYTFGSGTRLTVV.

This chain uses TRBV10-1 with TRBJ2-3, with 11 positions matching TRBD2. In germline, CDR1 is WNHNN, CDR2 SYGVQD (reference sequence). This CDR3 is built from 19 residues. After removal of 6 bases from V and 2 bases from J, the junction contained 16 bases not matched to a gene. This CDR3 is CASSVTLAGGPMDTDTQYF. The CDR3 nucleotides are TGCGCCAGCAGCGTCACTCTAGCGGGGGGACCTATGGACACAGATACGCAGTATTTT.

This chain links TRBV5-1 with TRBJ1-2; 8 nucleotides match TRBD1. Germline-derived CDR1 and CDR2 are SGHRS and YFSETQ. V was pared by 0 bases and J by 5 bases, with 6 bases of the junction left unmatched. The CDR3 consists of 15 residues. The CDR3 coding sequence is TGCGCCAGCAGCTTGGTTGGCCGACAGGGGTATGGCTACACCTTC. Its translation is CASSLVGRQGYGYTF.

The chain joins TRBV2 to TRBJ2-3; 13 bases agree with TRBD2. The CDR3 loop spans 16 amino acids. Looked up from germline, CDR1 is SNHLY and CDR2 is FYNNEI. The V and J ends lost 6 bases and 4 bases, in that order; junction bases with no gene match: 7. In DNA form, the CDR3 reads TGTGCCAGCAGCGAGACTAGCGGGGGGCCTCCAGATACGCAGTATTTT. Protein sequence: CASSETSGGPPDTQYF.

This clone was recorded only once. DNA of the CDR3: TGCGCCAGCAGCCTCACGGGGGGGGGCGGAGAGACCCAGTACTTC. It yields the protein CASSLTGGGGETQYF. The J gene is TRBJ2-5, the V gene TRBV4-1; 8 nucleotides match TRBD2. The germline V gene has CDR1 MGHRA and CDR2 YSYEKL. CDR3 length: 15 amino acids. V was pared by 4 bases and J by 4 bases, with 8 bases of the junction left unmatched.

Here the CDR3 reads CASSLVRASTGELFF. The CDR3, as DNA: TGTGCCAGCAGTTTGGTCAGGGCGTCCACCGGGGAGCTGTTTTTT. The chain joins TRBV28 to TRBJ2-2; D might be TRBD1 (5 bases). The V end lost 3 bases, the J end lost 4 bases, and 12 bases lay between the germline ends. From germline, CDR1 is MDHEN and CDR2 SYDVKM. The CDR3 covers 15 residues.

The chain is built from TRBV24-1 and TRBJ2-3, with D possibly matching TRBD1 (5 bases). CDR3 length equals 14 residues. From germline, CDR1 is KGHDR and CDR2 SFDVKD. Trimming shortened V by 1 base and J by 4 bases, and 8 bases separated the two germline ends. The CDR3 sequence is CATSDFQGSDTQYF. The DNA for the CDR3 is TGTGCCACCAGTGATTTCCAGGGATCAGATACGCAGTATTTT.

The chain uses TRBV9 and TRBJ2-5, with a possible D match to TRBD2 (6 bases). Looked up from germline, CDR1 is SGDLS and CDR2 is YYNGEE. The CDR3 sequence is 13 residues long. V lost 3 bases and J lost 5, with 11 bases in between. CDR3 in DNA: TGTGCCAGCAGCGGCTGGGAGGAGGAGACCCAGTACTTC. Amino acid sequence: CASSGWEEETQYF.

This clone appeared a single time. This specimen includes other DNA sequences encoding the same CDR3. V usage is TRBV30 and J usage is TRBJ2-1; possible D gene TRBD2, 5 bases. Trimming stripped 5 bases from V and 0 bases from J, with 8 bases between. The germline CDR1 and CDR2 sequences are GTSNPN and SVGIG (reference sequence). The CDR3 has 13 residues. In DNA, the CDR3 is TGTGCCTGGGGACGGGGCTCCTACAATGAGCAGTTCTTC. It encodes CAWGRGSYNEQFF.

The J gene is TRBJ1-2, the V gene TRBV7-9; a weak D match, TRBD1 (5 bases). Germline loops: CDR1 SEHNR, CDR2 FQNEAQ (reference sequence). There are 17 residues in the CDR3. V lost 0 bases, J lost 0 bases, and 14 bases lay in between. CDR3 loop: CASSLAAGGVANYGYTF. The CDR3 DNA follows: TGTGCCAGCAGCTTAGCTGCAGGAGGGGTAGCTAACTATGGCTACACCTTC.

The V call is TRBV5-4, the J call TRBJ2-5; perhaps TRBD1 as D (6 bases). Germline assignment: CDR1 SGHNT and CDR2 YYREEE (reference sequence). V was pared by 10 bases and J by 0 bases, with 13 bases between. This CDR3 comprises 13 residues. The CDR3 sequence is CAFTRGYQETQYF. CDR3 sequence (DNA): TGTGCCTTCACTAGGGGGTACCAAGAGACCCAGTACTTC.

This chain connects TRBV5-1 to TRBJ2-2; 11 bases are a match to TRBD1. Germline V gives CDR1 SGHRS, CDR2 YFSETQ. This CDR3 has 15 amino acids. V was pared by 4 bases and J by 7 bases, with 6 bases of the junction left unmatched. The CDR3 nucleotides are TGCGCCAGCAGCCCCGGACAGGGGGCGGGCGGGGAGCTGTTTTTT. Translating gives CASSPGQGAGGELFF.

The chain is built from TRBV4-1 and TRBJ2-3, with 14 bases lining up with TRBD2. Trimming at V came to 0 bases and at J to 4 bases, leaving 3 bases not matched to a gene. Germline V gene sequence: CDR1 MGHRA, CDR2 YSYEKL. The length of the CDR3 is 17 residues. In nucleotides, the CDR3 is TGCGCCAGCAGCCAAGATCCGGGACTAGCGGGAGCAGATACGCAGTATTTT. Translation: CASSQDPGLAGADTQYF.

This clone has a single count. CDR3 in amino acids: CASSYVGTNTEAFF. CDR3 in DNA: TGTGCCAGCAGTTACGTGGGCACTAACACTGAAGCTTTCTTT. This sequence joins TRBV6-6 and TRBJ1-1; no definite D call. V was trimmed by 2 bases and J by 2 bases, leaving 9 bases between them. Germline lookup yields CDR1 MNHNY and CDR2 SVGAGI (reference sequence). This CDR3 is built from 14 residues.

This rearrangement joins TRBV7-8 to TRBJ1-2; 9 bases match TRBD1. The CDR3 runs 17 residues. The V gene's germline CDR1 is SGHVS and CDR2 FQNEAQ. Trimming cost V 1 base and J 7 bases; bases outside gene matches: 13. CDR3 coding DNA: TGTGCCAGCAGCTTAGGTGGACCGGGACAGGGAGAATTTGGCTACACCTTC. Translating it yields CASSLGGPGQGEFGYTF. The whole variable domain, remainder taken from reference TRBV7-8 and TRBJ1-2, is GAGVSQSPRYKVAKRGQDVALRCDPISGHVSLFWYQQALGQGPEFLTYFQNEAQLDKSGLPSDRFFAERPEGSVSTLKIQRTQQEDSAVYLCASSLGGPGQGEFGYTFGSGTRLTVV.

The chain carries TRBV15 and TRBJ1-1; D not resolved. Trimming shortened V by 2 bases and J by 3 bases, and 10 bases separated the two germline ends. Looked up from germline, CDR1 is LNHNV and CDR2 is YYDKDF (reference sequence). The length of the CDR3 is 14 residues. CDR3 sequence reads: CATSRIFIDTEAFF. The CDR3 nucleotides are TGTGCCACCAGCAGAATATTTATCGACACTGAAGCTTTCTTT.

The chain uses TRBV2 and TRBJ2-5; weak D call: TRBD2 (6 bases). Trimming removed 3 bases at V and 5 bases at J, with 16 bases between. This CDR3 comprises 15 residues. Germline V gene sequence: CDR1 SNHLY, CDR2 FYNNEI. The CDR3 bases are TGTGCCAGCAGTGATTCGGCGGGGAGAGTGGAGACCCAGTACTTC. Translating gives CASSDSAGRVETQYF.

This chain connects TRBV6-6 to TRBJ2-2, with 7 bases aligning to TRBD1. Germline-derived CDR1 and CDR2 are MNHNY and SVGAGI (reference sequence). Unmatched junction bases numbered 4, after V lost 6 bases and J lost 0 bases. The CDR3 consists of 15 residues. The CDR3 reads CASRRTGANTGELFF. In DNA form, the CDR3 reads TGTGCCAGCAGACGAACAGGGGCGAACACCGGGGAGCTGTTTTTT.

This chain links TRBV11-2 with TRBJ2-5; 13 bases align to TRBD2. The CDR3 contains 19 residues. Germline CDR1 and CDR2: SGHAT and FQNNGV. The V segment lost 5 bases and the J segment 5 bases; nucleotides outside the gene matches: 17. The CDR3 sequence: CASSLHFGLAGDVGETQYF. CDR3 coding DNA: TGTGCCAGCAGCCTTCACTTCGGACTAGCGGGGGACGTAGGGGAGACCCAGTACTTC.